The clone carrying this T cell receptor (beta chain) has a count of ten or more. This entry belongs to a study of CD8+ T cells in alopecia areata. The treatment denotes: oral pan-JAK inhibitor, 5-10 mg twice daily. V was clipped by 11 bases and J by 4 bases, with 11 bases between them. Germline lookup yields CDR1 ENHRY and CDR2 SYGVKD. The length of the CDR3 is 11 residues. cDNA serving as the sequencing template came from extracted, reverse transcribed RNA. Generated by immunoSEQ multiplex PCR, the TCRdb table keeps only in-frame clones and is missing some. The sample holds 200,000 or so clones, more than 45% seen once.

The source of this sequence is a human donor with alopecia areata. The chain has TRBV10-3 and TRBJ1-1; no definite D call. Sequenced here: CD4+ T cells sorted from blood, sampled at week 24, from a patient treated with tofacitinib. CDR3 DNA sequence: TGTGCCGCTCTAACGGGCACTGAAGCTTTCTTT. Translation: CAALTGTEAFF.